Listed here are 9 T cell receptor beta chains from one sample, sequenced in a study of T cell responses to AZD1222 COVID-19 vaccine. Profiling relied on immunoSEQ multiplex PCR, and the TCRdb table lists in-frame clones only, not all of them. The profile shows about 120,000 clones, 70% to 90% of them singletons. This specimen was peripheral blood, taken on day 0 of AZD1222 vaccination. These receptors all come from an adult in good health.

The chain joins TRBV9 to TRBJ2-7, with 12 bases that match TRBD1. This CDR3 has 16 amino acids. Germline CDR1 SGDLS, CDR2 YYNGEE. The trim removed 3 bases at V and 6 bases at J, leaving 10 bases unmatched. The CDR3, as DNA: TGTGCCAGCAGCGCGAGGGGGGACAGGGGGCCTGGCGAGCAGTACTTC. It translates to CASSARGDRGPGEQYF.

In DNA form, the CDR3 reads TGTGCCAGCAATCCCTCAGGTCTTGCTGAAGCTTTCTTT. Its translation: CASNPSGLAEAFF. The rearrangement joins TRBV28 to TRBJ1-1; unclear D gene. CDR3 length: 13 residues. The germline V and J ends were trimmed by 7 bases and 6 bases, with 15 bases remaining between them. Germline values: CDR1 MDHEN, CDR2 SYDVKM.

This chain uses TRBV5-1 with TRBJ1-2, with 9 bases matching TRBD1. The germline gives CDR1 SGHRS, CDR2 YFSETQ. This CDR3 contains 14 residues. J gave up 8 bases and V 3 bases, and 8 bases lay outside the gene matches. Written as DNA, the CDR3 is TGCGCCAGCAGCTCGTACCGGACAGGGGACGGCTACACCTTC. This sequence encodes CASSSYRTGDGYTF.

This rearrangement joins TRBV2 to TRBJ2-3, with 7 bases matching TRBD1. V lost 4 bases to trimming and J lost 2 bases; unmatched junction nucleotides: 6. Germline values: CDR1 SNHLY, CDR2 FYNNEI. The CDR3 sequence is 15 residues long. The CDR3 bases are TGTGCCAGCAGTGCTTCGGGACAGCACACAGATACGCAGTATTTT. As protein: CASSASGQHTDTQYF. Based on the CDR3 plus reference TRBV2 and TRBJ2-3, the full variable domain is EPEVTQTPSHQVTQMGQEVILRCVPISNHLYFYWYRQILGQKVEFLVSFYNNEISEKSEIFDDQFSVERPDGSNFTLKIRSTKLEDSAMYFCASSASGQHTDTQYFGPGTRLTVL.

V and J are TRBV19 and TRBJ2-7; D is ambiguous. CDR3 length: 17 amino acids. Germline V CDR1 and CDR2: LNHDA, SQIVND (reference sequence). V was shortened by 4 bases and J by 1 base, with 20 bases between the two germline ends. The CDR3 region is CASSTNPKQRGSYEQYF. For the CDR3, the DNA is TGTGCCAGTAGTACCAACCCAAAACAGCGCGGATCCTACGAGCAGTACTTC.

The sample holds a few counts of this clone. DNA of the CDR3: TGTGCCAGCAGCTTAGCGCGAGGAATCAACAATGAGCAGTTCTTC. Translated: CASSLARGINNEQFF. V is TRBV7-9 and J is TRBJ2-1; D is unresolved. V dropped 0 bases and J dropped 5 bases, with 11 bases sitting between them. This CDR3 contains 15 residues. Germline loops: CDR1 SEHNR, CDR2 FQNEAQ (reference sequence).

The chain joins TRBV4-1 to TRBJ2-7; no reliable D call. Looked up from germline, CDR1 is MGHRA and CDR2 is YSYEKL. V lost 4 bases and J lost 2, with 15 bases in between. The CDR3 length is 15 residues. CDR3 in amino acids: CASSPRWAVTYEQYF. In nucleotides, the CDR3 is TGCGCCAGCAGCCCCCGTTGGGCTGTAACCTACGAGCAGTACTTC.

This clone has a single count. The chain carries TRBV7-9 and TRBJ1-6, with 7 bases that match TRBD1. The V gene's germline CDR1 is SEHNR and CDR2 FQNEAQ (reference sequence). The CDR3 has 17 amino acids. After removal of 4 bases from V and 0 bases from J, the junction contained 6 bases not matched to a gene. The CDR3 sequence is CASSSTGASSYNSPLHF. CDR3 bases: TGTGCCAGCAGCTCAACAGGGGCAAGCTCCTATAATTCACCCCTCCACTTT.

The chain links TRBV28 to TRBJ1-2; 10 positions agree with TRBD1. The V gene end was trimmed by 6 bases and the J gene end by 5 bases; junction bases not matched to a gene: 6. This CDR3 region has 14 residues. Germline V CDR1 and CDR2: MDHEN, SYDVKM. The DNA of the CDR3 is TGTGCCAGCAGGGGACAGGGGATGAGGTATGGCTACACCTTC. Amino acids: CASRGQGMRYGYTF.